This T cell receptor (beta chain) was identified in a study of blood T cell repertoires in COVID-19. There are 13 residues in the CDR3. Germline CDR1 reads MNHNY; CDR2 reads SVGAGI (reference sequence). V lost 7 bases to trimming and J lost 7 bases, with 16 bases between them. In the study's own analysis: The assay estimated nucleated cells by amplifying reference gene primers. Generated by immunoSEQ multiplex PCR, the TCRdb table keeps only in-frame clones and is missing some. V and J calls and clone size come straight from that table; D and trimming were deduced from the DNA. The sample lists some 300,000 clones, roughly 87% occurring once.

Sample: PBMCs or T cells enriched from blood (not recorded which). The sequence was obtained from a woman between 25 and 40 years old who had recovered from COVID-19. The chain carries TRBV6-6 and TRBJ1-2; unclear D gene. CDR3 sequence (DNA): TGTGCCAGCACCCCCGCCGTATCGGGTGGCTACACCTTC. Its translation: CASTPAVSGGYTF.